This entry describes one TCR beta chain. What it recognizes is unknown. This sample is part of a study of persistence of HIV-infected CD4 T cells. Study-wide findings and caveats: TCRbeta richness was lower in CMV- and Gag-responding cells than in anti-CD3/anti-CD28-responding cells.

An overlapping HIV-1 Gag peptide pool stimulated these cells at 1 ug/peptide/mL. Memory cells lacking CD40L and CD69 with high CD45RO were sorted. The V gene's germline CDR1 is LNHDA and CDR2 SQIVND (reference sequence). The ends were cut back, 6 bases at V and 5 bases at J, with 8 bases in the middle. CDR3 length equals 12 residues. This was the immunoSEQ version 4 assay in survey mode. Method: immunoSEQ multiplex PCR; TCRdb's copy keeps in-frame clones and lacks some. The repertoire holds around 39,000 clones, 82% seen once, with roughly 0.97% in the top ten. The sequencing used cultured CD4+ T cells from PBMCs, collected from a patient who received antiretroviral therapy. This chain connects TRBV19 to TRBJ1-5; D gene ambiguous. This clonotype originated in an adult with HIV. The donor label of this sample is uncertain. In nucleotides, the CDR3 is TGTGCCAGTAGACAAGGTTATCAGCCCCAGCATTTT. Protein: CASRQGYQPQHF.